This section outlines one TCR beta chain sequence together with its context. The CDR3 length is 15 residues. The V gene's germline CDR1 is MNHEY and CDR2 SVGAGI. V dropped 0 bases and J dropped 9; count of bases not matched to a gene: 7. Generated by immunoSEQ multiplex PCR, the TCRdb table keeps only in-frame clones and is missing some. The repertoire holds almost 85,000 clones, with 65% to 85% as singletons. The sample is drawn from a study of blood T cell repertoires in COVID-19. Study details: T cells, B-cell-depleted T cells, or PBMCs provided the cDNA or gDNA that served as material.

The specimen sequenced was peripheral blood. V gene TRBV6-5 combines with J gene TRBJ2-1; 8 nucleotides agree with TRBD1. The sequence was collected from a man at least 80 years old with active or convalescent COVID-19. The CDR3 DNA reads as TGTGCCAGCAGTTACTCAGGACAGGGTGCTAGTGAGCAGTTCTTC. Translation gives CASSYSGQGASEQFF.